This T cell receptor beta chain derives from a study of T cells in Graves' hyperthyroidism and ophthalmopathy. Study outcomes and limitations: Separation of ophthalmopathy from stable hyperthyroidism was achieved by a 13 V-J model.

PBMCs were collected from a 10 ml volume of fresh peripheral blood. Losses at the gene ends were 0 bases for V and 4 bases for J; bases not matched to a gene: 3. The CDR3 length is 16 residues. Germline loops: CDR1 MNHNY, CDR2 SVGAGI (reference sequence). This clonotype was found many times. Its antigen is as yet unknown. What was amplified from RNA transcripts were TCR beta CDR3 regions. First-round RT-PCR with HTBI primers amplified the TCR CDR3 region. TCRdb called the multiplex PCR reads again in MiXCR, with one record for every CDR3 protein. The sample has around 450,000 distinct CDR3 sequences, less than 20% seen once.

The sequenced sample was blood. This rearrangement joins TRBV6-6 to TRBJ2-5, with 12 bases lining up with TRBD1. This clonotype was sampled from a woman between 18 and 29 years old with Graves' hyperthyroidism. The CDR3 here is CASSYSGTGGGETQYF. In DNA, the CDR3 is TGTGCCAGCAGTTACTCCGGGACAGGGGGCGGAGAGACCCAGTACTTC.